This TCR beta chain was profiled in a study of monozygotic twins with inflammatory bowel disease. Using the 5' RACE reads, TCRdb records one entry per CDR3 protein without DNA. The sample's table shows 80,000 or so distinct CDR3 sequences. This clonotype originated in a human donor with ulcerative colitis or Crohn's disease, or a healthy co-twin of an affected twin (not recorded which). Sequenced input: blood.

CDR3 protein: CASSPTGGEETQYF. The J gene is TRBJ2-5, the V gene TRBV18. The CDR3 runs to 14 residues. Germline assignment: CDR1 KGHSH and CDR2 LQKENI.